Listed here are 29 T cell receptor beta chains from one sample, sequenced in a study of CXCR3-negative and CXCR3-positive naive CD8 T cells. Through 5' RACE with UMI labels, the TRB cDNA libraries were prepared. TCRdb reprocessed the 5' RACE reads, keeping one entry per CDR3 protein, no DNA. This sample contains 130,000 or so distinct CDR3 sequences. Study-wide results and limits: TRB CDR3s of CXCR3-positive naive cells were more hydrophobic than those of CXCR3-negative naive cells.

Their antigen targets remain unknown. Sequenced input: naive CXCR3+ CD8+ T cells from blood. As to subset: CD45RO-CCR7+CD27+CD95- naive CD8+ T cells expressing CXCR3 (TNR3+). Receptors were obtained from a human donor in good health. Some clones in this sample may be carry-over from other donors' samples.

This chain connects TRBV2 to TRBJ2-1; the D call from TCRdb, TRBD1, cannot be confirmed without DNA. Per germline, CDR1 SNHLY and CDR2 FYNNEI. The CDR3 is 16 residues long. The CDR3 loop reads CASRGGRGSFYNEQFF.

This chain uses TRBV3-1 with TRBJ1-1; the TRBD1 assignment by TCRdb is unverifiable without DNA. This CDR3 is 14 amino acids long. Germline CDR1 reads LGHDT; CDR2 reads YNNKEL (reference sequence). CDR3 in amino acids: CASRDRGSDTEAFF.

The rearrangement joins TRBV4-3 to TRBJ1-1. Per germline, CDR1 LGHNA and CDR2 YSLEER. CDR3 length: 13 amino acids. The CDR3 spells CASSQGGNTEAFF.

The chain is built from TRBV6-6 and TRBJ2-7; TCRdb names TRBD2, which stays unverified in the absence of DNA. Germline assignment: CDR1 MNHNY and CDR2 SVGAGI (reference sequence). This CDR3 region has 17 residues. CDR3 sequence reads: CASSYSPAGEDTYEQYF.

The chain uses TRBV7-6 and TRBJ2-2; the D call of TRBD2 rests on TCRdb alone, since no DNA is present to check it. The CDR3 extends over 16 amino acids. Germline V gene sequence: CDR1 SGHVS, CDR2 FNYEAQ. CDR3 in amino acids: CASSPIRRVSYGELFF.

This chain connects TRBV7-9 to TRBJ2-7; TCRdb's D call of TRBD2 is untestable without DNA. The CDR3 spans 14 residues. The germline V gene encodes CDR1 SEHNR and CDR2 FQNEAQ (reference sequence). The CDR3 protein is CASSQTGPTYEQYF.

CDR3: CASSSTGGSPIGNQPQHF. This chain links TRBV7-9 with TRBJ1-5; without DNA, the TCRdb call of TRBD1 cannot be checked. CDR1 and CDR2 (germline): SEHNR, FQNEAQ (reference sequence). CDR3 size: 18 residues.

The chain couples TRBV4-2 to TRBJ1-6; absent DNA, TCRdb's TRBD1 call cannot be checked. The CDR3 has 14 amino acids. Germline V gives CDR1 LGHNA, CDR2 YNFKEQ. The CDR3 reads CASSQLDSNSPLHF.

The chain links TRBV6-6 to TRBJ2-7. Germline values: CDR1 MNHNY, CDR2 SVGAGI (reference sequence). CDR3 length: 16 residues. The CDR3 protein is CASRYSDTSSSYEQYF.

This chain connects TRBV29-1 to TRBJ2-7; TCRdb gives TRBD1 as the D gene, but with no DNA this cannot be confirmed. From germline, CDR1 is SQVTM and CDR2 ANQGSEA. The length of the CDR3 is 13 residues. CDR3 in amino acids: CSVLIRGWGEQYF.

The chain carries TRBV28 and TRBJ2-4; TCRdb lists TRBD2, though no DNA is available to test this call. The CDR3 loop spans 18 amino acids. CDR1 and CDR2 from the germline V gene are MDHEN and SYDVKM. The CDR3 loop reads CASSYPLRTSGTKNIQYF.

The chain has TRBV27 and TRBJ2-3; the TRBD1 assignment by TCRdb is unverifiable without DNA. Per the germline V gene, CDR1 is MNHEY and CDR2 is SMNVEV (reference sequence). There are 14 residues in the CDR3. CDR3 in amino acids: CASSLTAPTDTQYF.

The chain links TRBV21-1 to TRBJ2-7; absent DNA, TCRdb's TRBD2 call cannot be checked. TRBV21-1 is a recognized pseudogene. The CDR3 has 18 amino acids. The CDR3 region is CASSKLSSGISHPYEQYF.

The V and J genes are TRBV20-1 and TRBJ2-1. Germline CDR1 is DFQATT and CDR2 is SNEGSKA (reference sequence). This CDR3 has 14 residues. CDR3 amino acids: CSARGGGTHNEQFF.

This chain joins TRBV2 and TRBJ2-7. CDR1 and CDR2 from the germline V gene are SNHLY and FYNNEI. This CDR3 region has 11 residues. CDR3 region: CASSDNYEQYF. Drawing the rest from reference TRBV2 and TRBJ2-7, the complete variable domain is EPEVTQTPSHQVTQMGQEVILRCVPISNHLYFYWYRQILGQKVEFLVSFYNNEISEKSEIFDDQFSVERPDGSNFTLKIRSTKLEDSAMYFCASSDNYEQYFGPGTRLTVT.

This chain connects TRBV6-5 to TRBJ2-6; TCRdb's assignment of TRBD2 cannot be checked, as there is no DNA. Germline V gives CDR1 MNHEY, CDR2 SVGAGI. The CDR3 is made up of 19 amino acids. The CDR3: CASSYGLAGDFSGANVLTF.

V usage is TRBV20-1 and J usage is TRBJ2-2; TCRdb's D call, TRBD2, is unchecked because there is no DNA. The CDR3 extends over 15 amino acids. From germline, CDR1 is DFQATT and CDR2 SNEGSKA (reference sequence). The CDR3 loop is CSASPPQRHTGELFF.

The CDR3 reads CASGLPPQLQRDSGQETQYF. J is TRBJ2-5 and V is TRBV12-5; TCRdb designates TRBD2, a call that cannot be tested without DNA. The length of the CDR3 is 20 residues. Germline assignment: CDR1 LGHNT and CDR2 FRNRAP.

This chain uses TRBV25-1 with TRBJ2-7. This CDR3 is built from 15 residues. Germline CDR1 is MGHDK and CDR2 is SYGVNS. The CDR3 loop is CASSEYSLSIYEQYF.

V gene TRBV2 combines with J gene TRBJ2-7. CDR3 size: 14 residues. Germline assignment: CDR1 SNHLY and CDR2 FYNNEI. The CDR3 protein is CASSETGFSYEQYF. Looking up the rest from reference TRBV2 and TRBJ2-7 gives the full variable domain: EPEVTQTPSHQVTQMGQEVILRCVPISNHLYFYWYRQILGQKVEFLVSFYNNEISEKSEIFDDQFSVERPDGSNFTLKIRSTKLEDSAMYFCASSETGFSYEQYFGPGTRLTVT.

The V gene is TRBV19, the J gene TRBJ2-6. This CDR3 has 14 amino acids. Germline V CDR1 and CDR2: LNHDA, SQIVND (reference sequence). CDR3 sequence: CASSSRSGANVLTF.

This sequence joins TRBV7-9 and TRBJ2-6; TCRdb outputs TRBD1, but without DNA this stays unchecked. This CDR3 is built from 19 residues. The germline V gene has CDR1 SEHNR and CDR2 FQNEAQ (reference sequence). CDR3: CASSVNPGHLSSGANVLTF.

The chain recombines TRBV18 with TRBJ2-7. The CDR3 extends over 12 amino acids. Germline V gives CDR1 KGHSH, CDR2 LQKENI. CDR3 residues: CASSPSPSEQYF. Variable domain in full (rest from reference TRBV18 and TRBJ2-7): NAGVMQNPRHLVRRRGQEARLRCSPMKGHSHVYWYRQLPEEGLKFMVYLQKENIIDESGMPKERFSAEFPKEGPSILRIQQVVRGDSAAYFCASSPSPSEQYFGPGTRLTVT.

V is TRBV7-9 and J is TRBJ2-7. The V gene's germline CDR1 is SEHNR and CDR2 FQNEAQ (reference sequence). CDR3 length: 12 amino acids. The CDR3 here is CASSLGTHEQYF.

CDR3: CASRISGSLGEQYF. This chain joins TRBV27 and TRBJ2-7; checking the TCRdb D call of TRBD2 is not possible without DNA. Germline CDR1 reads MNHEY; CDR2 reads SMNVEV (reference sequence). The CDR3 is made up of 14 amino acids.

V is TRBV12-3 or TRBV12-4 and J is TRBJ2-5. The CDR3 is 14 residues long. The CDR3 loop reads CASSLTGSQETQYF.

The chain has TRBV20-1 and TRBJ1-1; the D call of TRBD1 rests on TCRdb alone, since no DNA is present to check it. Germline V gene sequence: CDR1 DFQATT, CDR2 SNEGSKA (reference sequence). The CDR3 is 17 residues long. CDR3 region: CSARDDGGSGRYTEAFF.

This chain uses TRBV4-2 with TRBJ1-2. The germline CDR1 and CDR2 sequences are LGHNA and YNFKEQ. CDR3 length equals 15 residues. CDR3 sequence: CASSQAPTVLDGYTF.

This chain joins TRBV4-1 and TRBJ2-7; TCRdb's D call of TRBD1 is untestable without DNA. The CDR3 sequence is 15 residues long. The germline V gene encodes CDR1 MGHRA and CDR2 YSYEKL. The CDR3 protein is CASSQEGRTGNEQYF.